The next 22 T cell receptor beta chains were all read from a single sample in a study of blood T cells in healthy people across ages. Sample-barcoded 5' priming and a J-beta primer mix drove a second PCR of roughly 6 to 12 cycles. Each CDR3 protein gets one entry after TCRdb re-called the 5' RACE reads with MiXCR. Here the sample spans roughly 410,000 distinct CDR3 sequences, 45% to 65% being singletons. Sequencing was done on a sample of blood. The source of these receptors is a man between 60 and 70 years old in good health.

The chain is built from TRBV9 and TRBJ2-6, with D possibly TRBD1 on 5 matching bases. V was pared by 3 bases and J by 1 base, with 14 bases between. In germline, CDR1 is SGDLS, CDR2 YYNGEE. CDR3 length: 17 residues. The CDR3 here is CASSGSPRVSGANVLTF. CDR3 coding DNA: TGTGCCAGCAGCGGAAGCCCCAGGGTGTCTGGGGCCAACGTCCTGACTTTC.

This clonotype has just a few counts. V gene TRBV7-2 combines with J gene TRBJ1-2; D perhaps matches TRBD1 (6 bases). Per the germline V gene, CDR1 is SGHTA and CDR2 is FQGNSA. Trimming removed 3 bases at V and 0 bases at J, with 8 bases between. CDR3 length equals 14 residues. CDR3 in DNA: TGTGCCAGCAGCTTTAGACAGGCTAACTATGGCTACACCTTC. This encodes CASSFRQANYGYTF.

The genes are TRBV7-8 and TRBJ2-7; a weak D match, TRBD2 (6 bases). The CDR3 consists of 17 residues. Between the trimmed V and J ends, which lost 5 bases and 5 bases, there was a span of 25 bases. CDR1 and CDR2 from the germline V gene are SGHVS and FQNEAQ. The CDR3 sequence: CASSHSPTGRSTHEQYF. CDR3 in DNA: TGTGCCAGCAGCCACTCCCCCACGGGGAGGTCTACCCACGAGCAGTACTTC.

In its sample, this clonotype was seen many times. V usage is TRBV12-3 or TRBV12-4 and J usage is TRBJ2-3; 13 bases agree with TRBD2. The CDR3 extends over 19 amino acids. Trimming cost V 5 bases and J 6 bases; bases outside gene matches: 17. The CDR3 sequence is CASSPSTSGGPKHADTQYF. Written as DNA, the CDR3 is TGTGCCAGCAGTCCATCGACTAGCGGGGGGCCAAAACATGCGGATACGCAGTATTTT.

Comments on this clonotype: A much larger clone is a single base away; this may be a read error. V usage is TRBV2 and J usage is TRBJ2-5; D is possibly TRBD1 or TRBD2 (5 bases each). Germline CDR1 and CDR2: SNHLY and FYNNEI. This CDR3 has 12 amino acids. CDR3 protein: CAAGAHQGTQYF. CDR3 DNA: TGTGCCGCCGGGGCCCATCAAGGGACCCAGTACTTC.

Ten or more counts support this clonotype. This chain connects TRBV20-1 to TRBJ1-5, with 8 nucleotides matching TRBD1. Losses at the gene ends were 3 bases for V and 4 bases for J; bases not matched to a gene: 14. The germline V gene has CDR1 DFQATT and CDR2 SNEGSKA (reference sequence). The CDR3 is 17 residues long. The CDR3 loop is CSASYGFRTGRNQPQHF. As DNA, the CDR3 is TGCAGTGCTAGTTACGGTTTCAGGACAGGGAGAAATCAGCCCCAGCATTTT.

This clonotype was seen only a few times. DNA of the CDR3: TGTGCCAGCAGTCCACTCTCGACTAGCCTGCGGGAGACCCAGTACTTC. Translation gives CASSPLSTSLRETQYF. The rearrangement links TRBV27 to TRBJ2-5, with TRBD2 matching 7 bases. CDR1 and CDR2 from the germline V gene are MNHEY and SMNVEV (reference sequence). After removal of 5 bases from V and 5 bases from J, the junction contained 14 bases not matched to a gene. The CDR3 consists of 16 residues.

This chain links TRBV29-1 with TRBJ2-3, with a weak D call TRBD2 (5 bases). Germline CDR1 and CDR2: SQVTM and ANQGSEA. The V end was cut by 3 bases, the J end by 5 bases, with 15 bases between. This CDR3 has 14 residues. The CDR3 sequence: CSVENSAPGDTQYF. The CDR3 bases are TGCAGCGTTGAGAATAGCGCCCCAGGAGATACGCAGTATTTT.

This clonotype was recorded many times. The V gene is TRBV7-9, the J gene TRBJ1-6, with D possibly matching TRBD1 (5 bases). The V end was cut by 1 base, the J end by 8 bases, with 12 bases between. Per the germline V gene, CDR1 is SEHNR and CDR2 is FQNEAQ (reference sequence). CDR3 length equals 15 residues. The DNA for the CDR3 is TGTGCCAGCAGCTTAGGACGGGGGTTGGATTCACCCCTCCACTTT. Residues: CASSLGRGLDSPLHF.

V and J are TRBV4-1 and TRBJ2-7, with 10 bases aligning to TRBD1. Germline CDR1 and CDR2: MGHRA and YSYEKL. CDR3 length equals 15 residues. Losses at the gene ends were 3 bases for V and 1 base for J; bases not matched to a gene: 3. DNA of the CDR3: TGCGCCAGCAGCCAGGCGGGACAGGGGTCCTACGAGCAGTACTTC. Protein sequence: CASSQAGQGSYEQYF.

This clonotype was seen a few times. This chain joins TRBV7-8 and TRBJ2-3, with TRBD2 identical over 9 bases. CDR3 length: 15 amino acids. Per germline, CDR1 SGHVS and CDR2 FQNEAQ. V was pared by 6 bases and J by 6 bases, with 10 bases of the junction left unmatched. CDR3 loop: CASSPREGLTDTQYF. The CDR3 DNA sequence: TGTGCCAGCAGTCCGCGGGAGGGCCTCACTGATACGCAGTATTTT.

The chain links TRBV27 to TRBJ2-1, with TRBD2 matching over 7 bases. J was trimmed by 7 bases and V by 11 bases; bases with no gene match: 11. The CDR3 is 13 amino acids. The germline CDR1 and CDR2 sequences are MNHEY and SMNVEV (reference sequence). The CDR3 region has the DNA TGTGCCCACAGTGCCACTAGCGAGAATGAGCAGTTCTTC. Translation gives CAHSATSENEQFF.

This clonotype was observed a few times. The chain's CDR3 is CASSPIAAGGKNIQYF. The CDR3 DNA follows: TGTGCCAGCAGCCCAATCGCTGCAGGGGGAAAAAACATTCAGTACTTC. The chain is built from TRBV12-3 or TRBV12-4 and TRBJ2-4, with 7 nucleotides matching TRBD1. The CDR3 spans 16 residues. The trim removed 6 bases at V and 4 bases at J, leaving 12 bases unmatched.

The chain joins TRBV6-5 to TRBJ2-7; tentative D call: TRBD1 (6 bases). The CDR3 spans 16 residues. Trimming removed 0 bases at V and 7 bases at J, with 19 bases between. In germline, CDR1 is MNHEY, CDR2 SVGAGI. CDR3 protein: CASSYSVLGANYEQYF. The CDR3 DNA is TGTGCCAGCAGTTACTCGGTGTTGGGGGCGAACTATGAGCAGTACTTC.

The chain couples TRBV27 to TRBJ2-5, with D perhaps matching TRBD1 (6 bases). Germline CDR1 reads MNHEY; CDR2 reads SMNVEV (reference sequence). The length of the CDR3 is 13 residues. V was pared by 8 bases and J by 3 bases, with 13 bases between. The CDR3 sequence: CASGRGGKETQYF. CDR3 bases: TGTGCCAGCGGCAGGGGTGGAAAAGAGACCCAGTACTTC.

V gene TRBV12-5 combines with J gene TRBJ2-5, with D possibly matching TRBD2 (5 bases). There are 12 residues in the CDR3. CDR1 and CDR2 from the germline V gene are LGHNT and FRNRAP. Trimming removed 4 bases at V and 11 bases at J, with 14 bases between. This chain's CDR3 is CASGSPAEEQYF. Here the CDR3 DNA reads TGTGCTAGTGGTTCCCCCGCGGAGGAGCAGTACTTC.

This chain connects TRBV7-2 to TRBJ2-5, with D unresolved. The CDR3 consists of 13 residues. Looked up from germline, CDR1 is SGHTA and CDR2 is FQGNSA. V lost 6 bases and J lost 1, with 9 bases in between. In nucleotides, the CDR3 is TGTGCCAGCAGTCTTCAACCCCAAGAGACCCAGTACTTC. Translating gives CASSLQPQETQYF.

V is TRBV10-3 and J is TRBJ2-5; D is uncertain. V was clipped by 2 bases and J by 5 bases, with 9 bases between them. Germline values: CDR1 ENHRY, CDR2 SYGVKD. The CDR3 loop spans 13 amino acids. Here the CDR3 reads CAISEGSHETQYF. The CDR3 DNA reads TGTGCCATCAGTGAGGGCTCCCATGAGACCCAGTACTTC.

This clonotype was seen more than once but under ten times. The rearrangement links TRBV29-1 to TRBJ1-2; no reliable D call. V lost 4 bases and J lost 8, with 17 bases in between. CDR1 is SQVTM and CDR2 is ANQGSEA in the germline V gene. The CDR3 sequence is 13 residues long. The CDR3 reads CSVGGLRTGGYTF. In nucleotides, the CDR3 is TGCAGCGTTGGAGGGTTACGGACGGGAGGCTACACCTTC.

The chain recombines TRBV20-1 with TRBJ2-6, with 8 bases aligning to TRBD1. Germline values: CDR1 DFQATT, CDR2 SNEGSKA (reference sequence). The CDR3 covers 16 residues. Trimming cost V 6 bases and J 0 bases; bases outside gene matches: 7. This CDR3 reads CSASAGTGSGANVLTF. The CDR3 DNA is TGCAGTGCATCGGCCGGGACAGGCTCTGGGGCCAACGTCCTGACTTTC.

The rearrangement uses TRBV5-8 and TRBJ2-7, with D perhaps being TRBD1 or TRBD2 (5 bases each). V was trimmed by 4 bases and J by 1 base, leaving 15 bases between them. The germline gives CDR1 SGHTS, CDR2 YDEGEE. The CDR3 spans 15 residues. In DNA, the CDR3 is TGTGCCAGCAGCGACCGGGACCGTTTATCCTACGAGCAGTACTTC. Its translation is CASSDRDRLSYEQYF.

This clonotype was seen a single time. A junction boundary mismatches the germline segment, possibly from a read error. The chain has TRBV28 and TRBJ2-3; perhaps D is TRBD1 or TRBD2 (6 bases each). CDR1 is MDHEN, CDR2 SYDVKM, per germline. This CDR3 is 15 amino acids long. The CDR3 here is CASSGGGTSTGTQYF. CDR3 bases: TGTGCCAGCAGTGGAGGGGGGACAAGCACAGGTACGCAGTATTTT.